The text below deals with one T cell receptor beta chain. The sample comes from a study of T cell changes during pregnancy in multiple sclerosis. The CDR3 is 13 amino acids. The germline gives CDR1 MNHEY, CDR2 SVGAGI. Losses at the gene ends were 6 bases for V and 1 base for J; bases not matched to a gene: 1. Clones were read by immunoSEQ multiplex PCR, and TCRdb kept only the in-frame ones, dropping some. Counted here are 100,000 or so clones, roughly 91% occurring once; the ten biggest clones make up around 4.5%. Here the sequenced sample was peripheral blood, taken in the first trimester of pregnancy. This sequence originates from a female donor with multiple sclerosis, enrolled in a pregnancy study. This chain connects TRBV6-5 to TRBJ2-3; TRBD1 agrees at 7 bases. The CDR3 DNA reads TGTGCCAGCAGAGGGACAGGCACAGATACGCAGTATTTT. Residues: CASRGTGTDTQYF.